This T cell receptor beta chain was documented in a study of cytomegalovirus exposure and HLA in healthy donors. V was shortened by 5 bases and J by 4 bases, with 15 bases between the two germline ends. The CDR3 contains 14 residues. The germline gives CDR1 MNHEY, CDR2 SVGAGI. The PCR had 60 Vbeta and 13 Jbeta primers. Profiling relied on immunoSEQ multiplex PCR, and the TCRdb table lists in-frame clones only, not all of them. The sample lists about 160,000 clones; approximately 86% were seen once. The receptor's source is a woman between 18 and 30 years old in good health and CMV-seronegative. The sequenced material came from PBMCs. This sequence joins TRBV6-5 and TRBJ2-7, with D maybe TRBD1 (7 bases). Here the CDR3 DNA reads TGTGCCAGCAGTACTGACAGGGAGGTATACGAGCAGTACTTC. Translation gives CASSTDREVYEQYF.